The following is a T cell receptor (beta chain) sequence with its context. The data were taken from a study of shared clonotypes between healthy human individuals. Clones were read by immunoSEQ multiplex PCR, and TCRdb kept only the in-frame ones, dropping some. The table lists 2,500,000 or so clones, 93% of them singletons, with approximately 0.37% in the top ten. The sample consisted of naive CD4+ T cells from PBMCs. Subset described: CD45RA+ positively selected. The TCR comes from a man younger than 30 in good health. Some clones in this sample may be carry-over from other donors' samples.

The DNA of the CDR3 is TGTGCCAGTCGACAGGGTCGGGGGAACACTGAAGCTTTCTTT. This translates into CASRQGRGNTEAFF. This chain connects TRBV27 to TRBJ1-1; 7 bases fit TRBD1. Germline CDR1 is MNHEY and CDR2 is SMNVEV (reference sequence). V shed 9 bases, J shed 1 base, and the junction held 8 bases outside the gene matches. This CDR3 is 14 amino acids long.